This entry lists 9 T cell receptor beta chains sequenced from one sample in a study of T cells in Graves' hyperthyroidism and ophthalmopathy. RNA transcripts provided the source from which TCR beta CDR3 regions were amplified. The study used the HTBI primer set for a first-round RT-PCR of the TCR CDR3. TCRdb ran MiXCR on the multiplex PCR reads and lists one entry per CDR3 protein. The sample has approximately 600,000 distinct CDR3 sequences; roughly 14% are singletons. Input material: blood. Source of these receptors: a woman between 35 and 50 years old with Graves' ophthalmopathy.

This clonotype showed up many times. The chain has TRBV19 and TRBJ2-2; 8 bases fit TRBD1. The V and J ends lost 3 bases and 8 bases, in that order; junction bases with no gene match: 2. This CDR3 region has 13 residues. Germline-derived CDR1 and CDR2 are LNHDA and SQIVND (reference sequence). The CDR3 DNA reads as TGTGCCAGTAGTATGACAGGGGCGGGGGAGCTGTTTTTT. It yields the protein CASSMTGAGELFF.

This clonotype has only a few counts. V is TRBV7-6 and J is TRBJ2-5, with 11 bases matching TRBD2. The CDR3 has 15 residues. Germline V gene sequence: CDR1 SGHVS, CDR2 FNYEAQ. Losses at the gene ends were 4 bases for V and 5 bases for J; bases not matched to a gene: 6. The CDR3 here is CASSSASGRIETQYF. CDR3 nucleotide sequence: TGTGCCAGCAGCTCCGCTAGCGGGAGGATTGAGACCCAGTACTTC.

The chain uses TRBV4-3 and TRBJ1-3; D unresolved. V dropped 0 bases and J dropped 0 bases, with 9 bases sitting between them. CDR1 LGHNA and CDR2 YSLEER come from the germline V gene. The CDR3 contains 16 residues. CDR3 DNA: TGCGCCAGCAGCCAAGATCGCCGGTTCTCTGGAAACACCATATATTTT. Protein sequence: CASSQDRRFSGNTIYF.

The CDR3 DNA is TGCGCCAGCAGCTTGCCCACTAGCGGTTTAGACGAGCAGTACTTC. It encodes CASSLPTSGLDEQYF. The chain couples TRBV5-1 to TRBJ2-7; 8 bases line up with TRBD2. The V segment lost 1 base and the J segment 5 bases; nucleotides outside the gene matches: 8. CDR1 is SGHRS, CDR2 YFSETQ, per germline. This CDR3 is built from 15 residues. The variable domain in full, with the rest retrieved from reference TRBV5-1 and TRBJ2-7, is KAGVTQTPRYLIKTRGQQVTLSCSPISGHRSVSWYQQTPGQGLQFLFEYFSETQRNKGNFPGRFSGRQFSNSRSEMNVSTLELGDSALYLCASSLPTSGLDEQYFGPGTRLTVT.

This clonotype was detected ten times or more. V and J are TRBV6-1 and TRBJ2-3; TRBD2 agrees at 7 bases. CDR1 MNHNS and CDR2 SASEGT come from the germline V gene. J lost 2 bases, V lost 4 bases, and 6 bases had no gene match. The CDR3 length is 15 residues. The CDR3 bases are TGTGCCAGCAGTGGTCTAGCGGAGCCCACAGATACGCAGTATTTT. This translates into CASSGLAEPTDTQYF.

This clonotype occurred many times. This sequence joins TRBV27 and TRBJ2-1; D unresolved. V lost 5 bases and J 9 bases, leaving 11 bases between the germline ends. The CDR3 contains 12 residues. The germline V gene encodes CDR1 MNHEY and CDR2 SMNVEV (reference sequence). CDR3 protein: CASSPLTGEQFF. The CDR3 nucleotides read TGTGCCAGCAGTCCACTTACGGGTGAGCAGTTCTTC.

This clonotype has a handful of counts. This chain links TRBV4-2 with TRBJ2-5; a possible D gene is TRBD2 (5 bases). The CDR3 covers 15 residues. Trimming cost V 1 base and J 5 bases, with 14 bases left between them. Looked up from germline, CDR1 is LGHNA and CDR2 is YNFKEQ. The CDR3 loop is CASSQAGGLGETQYF. The CDR3 DNA reads as TGTGCCAGCAGCCAAGCAGGAGGTTTGGGGGAGACCCAGTACTTC.

This clonotype has a handful of counts. This chain uses TRBV5-1 with TRBJ1-1, with TRBD1 as a possible D gene (5 bases). Germline values: CDR1 SGHRS, CDR2 YFSETQ. With 4 bases removed from V and 5 bases from J, the gap between germline ends came to 12 bases. The CDR3 runs 13 residues. Here the CDR3 reads CASSLGAQTEAFF. In DNA form, the CDR3 reads TGCGCCAGCAGCCTCGGGGCGCAAACTGAAGCTTTCTTT.

This clonotype has at least ten counts. Written as DNA, the CDR3 is TGTGCCAGCAGCGGACGGGACTCCACTGAAGCTTTCTTT. Translation: CASSGRDSTEAFF. The V call is TRBV9, the J call TRBJ1-1; possible D gene TRBD1, 5 bases. CDR1 is SGDLS and CDR2 is YYNGEE in the germline V gene. V was clipped by 3 bases and J by 4 bases, with 10 bases between them. This CDR3 comprises 13 residues.